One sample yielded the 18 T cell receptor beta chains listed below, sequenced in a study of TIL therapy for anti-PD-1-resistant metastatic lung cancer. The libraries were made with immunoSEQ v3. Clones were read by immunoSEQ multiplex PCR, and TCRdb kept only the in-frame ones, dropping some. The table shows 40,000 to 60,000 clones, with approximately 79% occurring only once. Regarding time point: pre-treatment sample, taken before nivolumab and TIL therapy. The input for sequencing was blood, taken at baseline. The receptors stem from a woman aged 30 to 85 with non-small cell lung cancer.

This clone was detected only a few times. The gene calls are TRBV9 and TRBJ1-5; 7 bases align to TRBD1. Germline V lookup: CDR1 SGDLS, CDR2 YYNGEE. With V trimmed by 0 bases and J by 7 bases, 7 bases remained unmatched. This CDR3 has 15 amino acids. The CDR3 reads CASSVEGRGEQPQHF. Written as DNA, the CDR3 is TGTGCCAGCAGCGTAGAGGGCAGGGGGGAGCAGCCCCAGCATTTT.

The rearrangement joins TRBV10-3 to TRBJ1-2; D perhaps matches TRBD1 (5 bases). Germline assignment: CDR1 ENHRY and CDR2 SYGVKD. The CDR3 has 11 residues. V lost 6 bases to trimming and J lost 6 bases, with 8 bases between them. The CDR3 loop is CAIRGVNGYTF. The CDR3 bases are TGTGCCATCAGAGGGGTTAATGGCTACACCTTC.

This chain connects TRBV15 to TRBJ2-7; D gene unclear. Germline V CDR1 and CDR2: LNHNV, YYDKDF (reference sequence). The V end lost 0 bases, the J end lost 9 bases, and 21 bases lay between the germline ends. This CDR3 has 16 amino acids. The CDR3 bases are TGTGCCACCAGCAGAGATGAGCCCTCGGCGAGAATCGGGCAGTACTTC. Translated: CATSRDEPSARIGQYF.

The CDR3 bases are TGTGCCAGCAGTTCCCCTAGCACAGATACGCAGTATTTT. Protein: CASSSPSTDTQYF. This rearrangement joins TRBV28 to TRBJ2-3; D ambiguous. The V gene's germline CDR1 is MDHEN and CDR2 SYDVKM. The CDR3 sequence is 13 residues long. V lost 4 bases, J lost 0 bases, and 5 bases lay in between.

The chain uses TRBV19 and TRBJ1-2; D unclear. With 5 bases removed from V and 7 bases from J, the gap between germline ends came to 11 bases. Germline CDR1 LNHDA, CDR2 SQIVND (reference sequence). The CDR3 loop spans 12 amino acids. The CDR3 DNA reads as TGTGCCAGTAGTGTTCGGTTGGGTGGCTACACCTTC. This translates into CASSVRLGGYTF.

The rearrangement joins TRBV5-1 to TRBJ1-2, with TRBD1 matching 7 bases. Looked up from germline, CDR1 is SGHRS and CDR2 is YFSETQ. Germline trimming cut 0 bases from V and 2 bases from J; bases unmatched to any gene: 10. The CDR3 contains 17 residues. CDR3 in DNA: TGCGCCAGCAGCTTGGACTTCGGACCGGGACAGAACTATGGCTACACCTTC. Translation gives CASSLDFGPGQNYGYTF.

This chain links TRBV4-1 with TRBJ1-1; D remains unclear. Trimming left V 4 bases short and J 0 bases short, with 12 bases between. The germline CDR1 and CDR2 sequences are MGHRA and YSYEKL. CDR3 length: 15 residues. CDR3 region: CASSPRPFLNTEAFF. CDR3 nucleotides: TGCGCCAGCAGCCCCCGCCCCTTCTTGAACACTGAAGCTTTCTTT.

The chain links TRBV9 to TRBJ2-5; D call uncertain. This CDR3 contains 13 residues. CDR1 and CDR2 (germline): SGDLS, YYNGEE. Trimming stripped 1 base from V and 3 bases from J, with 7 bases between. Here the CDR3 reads CASSVSVEETQYF. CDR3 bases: TGTGCCAGCAGCGTATCGGTAGAAGAGACCCAGTACTTC.

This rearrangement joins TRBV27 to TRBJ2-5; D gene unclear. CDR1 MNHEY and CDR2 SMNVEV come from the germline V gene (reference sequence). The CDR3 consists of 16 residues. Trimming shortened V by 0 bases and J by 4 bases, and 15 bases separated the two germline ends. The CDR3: CASSLSRPVSRETQYF. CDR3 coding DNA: TGTGCCAGCAGTTTATCGCGCCCGGTCTCTAGAGAGACCCAGTACTTC.

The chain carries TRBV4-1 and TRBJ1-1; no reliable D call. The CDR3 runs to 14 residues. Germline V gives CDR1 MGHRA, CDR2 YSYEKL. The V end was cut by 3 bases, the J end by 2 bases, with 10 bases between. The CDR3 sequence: CASSHFGRNTEAFF. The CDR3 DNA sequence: TGCGCCAGCAGCCACTTTGGCAGAAACACTGAAGCTTTCTTT.

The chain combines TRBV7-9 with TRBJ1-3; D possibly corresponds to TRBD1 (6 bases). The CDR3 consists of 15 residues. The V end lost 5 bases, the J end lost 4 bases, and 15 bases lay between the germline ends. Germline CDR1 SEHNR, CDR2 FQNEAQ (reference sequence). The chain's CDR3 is CASSPPYREGNTIYF. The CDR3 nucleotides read TGTGCCAGCAGCCCACCCTACAGGGAAGGAAACACCATATATTTT.

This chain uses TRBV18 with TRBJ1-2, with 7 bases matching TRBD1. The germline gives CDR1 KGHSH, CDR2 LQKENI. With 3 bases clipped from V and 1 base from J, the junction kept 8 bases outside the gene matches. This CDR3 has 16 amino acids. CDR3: CASSPDRVQGNYGYTF. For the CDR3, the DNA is TGTGCCAGCTCACCTGACAGGGTTCAGGGTAACTATGGCTACACCTTC.

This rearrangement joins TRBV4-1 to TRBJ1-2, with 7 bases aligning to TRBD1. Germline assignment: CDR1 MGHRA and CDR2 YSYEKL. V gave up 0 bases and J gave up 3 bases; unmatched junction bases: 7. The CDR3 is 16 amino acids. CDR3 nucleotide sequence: TGCGCCAGCAGCCAAGAGGGTTCAGGGGGTGACTATGGCTACACCTTC. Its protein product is CASSQEGSGGDYGYTF.

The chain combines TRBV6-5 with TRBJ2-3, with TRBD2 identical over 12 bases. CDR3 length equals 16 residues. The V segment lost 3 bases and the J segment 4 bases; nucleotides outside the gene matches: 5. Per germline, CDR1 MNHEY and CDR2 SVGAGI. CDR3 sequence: CASSYSTSGRSDTQYF. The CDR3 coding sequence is TGTGCCAGCAGTTATTCGACTAGCGGGAGATCAGATACGCAGTATTTT.

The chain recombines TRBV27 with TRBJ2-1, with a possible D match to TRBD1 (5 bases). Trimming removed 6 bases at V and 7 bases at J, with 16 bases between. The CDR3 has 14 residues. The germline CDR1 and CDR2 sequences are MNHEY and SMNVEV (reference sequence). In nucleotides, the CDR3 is TGTGCCAGCAGCGACATCAGGGTCCAGAATGAGCAGTTCTTC. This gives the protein CASSDIRVQNEQFF.

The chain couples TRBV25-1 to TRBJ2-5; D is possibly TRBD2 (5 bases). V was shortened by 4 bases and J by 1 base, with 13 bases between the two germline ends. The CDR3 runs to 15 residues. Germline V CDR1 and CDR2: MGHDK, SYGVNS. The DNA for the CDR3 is TGTGCCAGCAGTGGGGCTAGCCACTTCCAAGAGACCCAGTACTTC. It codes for CASSGASHFQETQYF.

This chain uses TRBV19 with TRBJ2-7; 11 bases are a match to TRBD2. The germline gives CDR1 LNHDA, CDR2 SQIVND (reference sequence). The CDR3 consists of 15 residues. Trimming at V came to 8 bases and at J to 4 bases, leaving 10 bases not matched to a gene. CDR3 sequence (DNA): TGTGCCAGTGCATCCATCGTAGCGGGGGGGTACGAGCAGTACTTC. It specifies CASASIVAGGYEQYF.

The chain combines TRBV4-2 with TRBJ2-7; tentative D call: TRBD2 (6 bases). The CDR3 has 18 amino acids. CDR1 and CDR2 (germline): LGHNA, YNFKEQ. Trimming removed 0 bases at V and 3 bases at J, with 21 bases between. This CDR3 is CASSQEFLSAGPSYEQYF. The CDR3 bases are TGTGCCAGCAGCCAAGAATTCTTATCGGCGGGGCCGAGCTACGAGCAGTACTTC.